One and the same sample provided the 10 T cell receptor beta chains below, sequenced in a study of T-cell reconstitution after alpha-beta-depleted transplantation in children. Preparing the TCRbeta library involved the use of unique molecular identifiers. MiXCR, run by TCRdb on the PCR reads, gives a single entry per CDR3 protein. Of 200,000 to 250,000 distinct CDR3 sequences in the sample, roughly a tenth were seen once. Sequences were derived from PBMCs from the stem cell graft donor, sampled from the stem cell graft. These receptors were collected from a human donor who donated a stem cell graft to a child with acute lymphoblastic leukemia.

The chain has TRBV20-1 and TRBJ1-2, with 7 bases that match TRBD1. Per the germline V gene, CDR1 is DFQATT and CDR2 is SNEGSKA (reference sequence). The CDR3 consists of 14 residues. Trimming removed 3 bases from V and 5 bases from J; junction bases left unmatched: 9. The DNA of the CDR3 is TGCAGTGCTAGCGGAGGACAGGTGGTGTATGGCTACACCTTC. Translating gives CSASGGQVVYGYTF.

This clonotype showed up just a few times. The chain joins TRBV6-1 to TRBJ1-1, with TRBD1 matching over 9 bases. CDR3 length equals 15 residues. V shed 3 bases and J 3 bases; nucleotides not matched to a gene: 5. Per the germline V gene, CDR1 is MNHNS and CDR2 is SASEGT. CDR3 loop: CASSERTGADTEAFF. In DNA, the CDR3 is TGTGCCAGCAGTGAGCGGACAGGGGCGGACACTGAAGCTTTCTTT.

This clonotype came up a few times. The chain combines TRBV6-2 or TRBV6-3 with TRBJ2-3, with TRBD2 matching 12 bases. The CDR3 extends over 19 amino acids. Per the germline V gene, CDR1 is MNHEY and CDR2 is SVGEGT. Losses at the gene ends were 5 bases for V and 2 bases for J; bases not matched to a gene: 14. CDR3 amino acids: CASSPTILAGGPVTDTQYF. The CDR3 bases are TGTGCCAGCAGTCCAACCATCCTAGCGGGGGGGCCAGTCACAGATACGCAGTATTTT.

This rearrangement joins TRBV14 to TRBJ2-7; weak D call: TRBD1 (5 bases). The CDR3 runs 15 residues. Germline V gene sequence: CDR1 SGHDN, CDR2 FVKESK. V was trimmed by 4 bases and J by 3 bases, leaving 16 bases between them. CDR3 loop: CASSPTGGGFYEQYF. The CDR3 DNA follows: TGTGCCAGCAGCCCCACAGGCGGCGGTTTCTACGAGCAGTACTTC.

This clonotype showed up just a few times. The chain has TRBV4-1 and TRBJ1-2; D is possibly TRBD1 (6 bases). The CDR3 sequence is 17 residues long. V lost 4 bases and J lost 3, with 21 bases in between. Germline V gene lookup returns CDR1 MGHRA and CDR2 YSYEKL. CDR3 nucleotides: TGCGCCAGCAGCCCGGAGGAGGGCTCAGGGGATTACTATGGCTACACCTTC. Protein sequence: CASSPEEGSGDYYGYTF.

This clonotype showed up just a few times. V usage is TRBV20-1 and J usage is TRBJ2-7; no firm D call. Germline V gene data show CDR1 as DFQATT and CDR2 as SNEGSKA (reference sequence). V shed 5 bases and J shed 0 bases, with 14 bases lying between them. The CDR3 length is 14 residues. For the CDR3, the DNA is TGCAGTGCTGAGGACCGAAGAAGCTCCTACGAGCAGTACTTC. Amino acid sequence: CSAEDRRSSYEQYF.

In DNA form, the CDR3 reads TGTGCCAGCAGCCAAGATCGTCAAGGTAGCGGGGGGTATCCGCAGTATTTT. It encodes CASSQDRQGSGGYPQYF. The genes are TRBV3-1 and TRBJ2-3; 10 nucleotides agree with TRBD2. The V gene end was trimmed by 0 bases and the J gene end by 10 bases; junction bases not matched to a gene: 13. The CDR3 extends over 17 amino acids. Looked up from germline, CDR1 is LGHDT and CDR2 is YNNKEL (reference sequence).

This clonotype was observed a handful of times. CDR3 nucleotides: TGTGCCAGCAGTCGGGACAGGATGCAGTTCTTC. Residues: CASSRDRMQFF. The chain recombines TRBV2 with TRBJ2-1, with 8 bases identical to TRBD1. The CDR3 length is 11 residues. Germline-derived CDR1 and CDR2 are SNHLY and FYNNEI. V was clipped by 5 bases and J by 12 bases; unmatched bases: 3.

The table lists this clonotype with a few counts. The genes are TRBV3-1 and TRBJ2-7, with 11 positions matching TRBD2. This CDR3 comprises 15 residues. The junction had 4 bases not matched to a gene; V was cut back by 3 bases and J by 3 bases. The germline V gene has CDR1 LGHDT and CDR2 YNNKEL (reference sequence). The CDR3 here is CASSQIAGGVYEQYF. The CDR3 bases are TGTGCCAGCAGCCAGATAGCGGGGGGGGTCTACGAGCAGTACTTC.

This clonotype was seen a handful of times. This chain connects TRBV5-1 to TRBJ2-7, with D tentatively TRBD2 (6 bases). This CDR3 contains 13 residues. The V gene's germline CDR1 is SGHRS and CDR2 YFSETQ. V was clipped by 6 bases and J by 2 bases, with 12 bases between them. The CDR3 nucleotides are TGCGCCAGCACGGCAGGAGGGCCCTACGAGCAGTACTTC. Its translation: CASTAGGPYEQYF. Variable domain in full (rest from reference TRBV5-1 and TRBJ2-7): KAGVTQTPRYLIKTRGQQVTLSCSPISGHRSVSWYQQTPGQGLQFLFEYFSETQRNKGNFPGRFSGRQFSNSRSEMNVSTLELGDSALYLCASTAGGPYEQYFGPGTRLTVT.